This TCR beta chain was sequenced for a study of shared clonotypes between healthy human individuals. The CDR3 runs 13 residues. Germline V lookup: CDR1 MNHEY, CDR2 SMNVEV (reference sequence). The germline V and J ends were trimmed by 1 base and 2 bases, with 3 bases remaining between them. CD8 cells classed as naive were CD45RO-negative and positively selected for CCR7, excluding terminally differentiated effector memory CD45RA+ cells. Method: immunoSEQ multiplex PCR; TCRdb's copy keeps in-frame clones and lacks some. The sample has approximately 2,000,000 clones; around 93% are singletons. The specimen was naive CD8+ T cells from PBMCs. The TCR originated in a man between 18 and 29 years old in good health. Some clones in this sample may be carry-over from other donors' samples. This sequence joins TRBV27 and TRBJ1-5; D remains ambiguous. CDR3 loop: CASSLFRNQPQHF. The CDR3 nucleotides read TGTGCCAGCAGTTTATTCCGCAATCAGCCCCAGCATTTT.